The T cell receptor beta chain under discussion was sequenced for a study of OX40 agonist ivuxolimab in advanced cancers. About the study: Participants could have had prior anti-PD-1, anti-PD-L1 or anti-CTLA-4 therapy, and approximately 40% had some.

This table comes from immunoSEQ multiplex PCR, and its TCRdb copy is limited to in-frame clones, with some not included. The sample holds 65,000 to 85,000 clones, under 90% seen once. The study's findings and limits: Some of the nonresponding patients also showed low levels of normalized T-cell clonal expansion. Still undetermined is the antigen specificity of the expanded peripheral T cells.

As regards this clone: Its antigen is currently unknown.

Germline V CDR1 and CDR2: LNHDA, SQIVND (reference sequence). The V segment lost 5 bases and the J segment 2 bases; nucleotides outside the gene matches: 9. The CDR3 loop spans 16 amino acids. The clonotype originates from an adult with an advanced solid tumor such as melanoma, head and neck, liver or kidney cancer. The rearrangement links TRBV19 to TRBJ2-3, with 8 bases fitting TRBD2. Sample: CD4+ or CD8+ T cells sorted from blood, taken in a trial of the OX40 agonist ivuxolimab. Here the CDR3 reads CASSVLGRGDTDTQYF. The CDR3 bases are TGTGCCAGTAGTGTCCTCGGGCGGGGGGACACAGATACGCAGTATTTT.